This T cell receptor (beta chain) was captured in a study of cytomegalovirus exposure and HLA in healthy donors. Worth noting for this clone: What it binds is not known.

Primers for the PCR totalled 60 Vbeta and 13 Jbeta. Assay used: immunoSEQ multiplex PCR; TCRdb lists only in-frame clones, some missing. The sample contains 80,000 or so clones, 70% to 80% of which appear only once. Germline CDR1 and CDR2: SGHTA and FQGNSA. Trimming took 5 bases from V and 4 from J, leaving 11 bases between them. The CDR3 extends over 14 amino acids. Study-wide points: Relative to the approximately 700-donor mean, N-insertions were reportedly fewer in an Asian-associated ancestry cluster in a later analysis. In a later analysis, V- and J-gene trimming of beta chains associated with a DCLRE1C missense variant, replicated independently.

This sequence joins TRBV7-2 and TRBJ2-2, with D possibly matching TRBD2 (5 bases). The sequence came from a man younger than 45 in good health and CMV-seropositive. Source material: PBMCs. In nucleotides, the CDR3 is TGTGCCAGCAGCCCGGACTCCTTCACCGGGGAGCTGTTTTTT. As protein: CASSPDSFTGELFF.